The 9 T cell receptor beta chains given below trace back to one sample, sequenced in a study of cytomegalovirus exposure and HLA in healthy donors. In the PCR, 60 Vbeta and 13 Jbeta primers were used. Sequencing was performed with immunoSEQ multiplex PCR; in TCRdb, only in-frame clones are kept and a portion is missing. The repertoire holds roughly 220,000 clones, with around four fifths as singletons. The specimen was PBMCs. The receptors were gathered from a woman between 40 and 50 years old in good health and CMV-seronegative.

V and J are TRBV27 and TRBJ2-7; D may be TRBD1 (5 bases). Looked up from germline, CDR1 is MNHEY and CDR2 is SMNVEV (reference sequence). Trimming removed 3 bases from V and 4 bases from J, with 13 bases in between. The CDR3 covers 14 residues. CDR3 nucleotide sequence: TGTGCCAGCAGTTTCGGGCAGGGTCGATACGAGCAGTACTTC. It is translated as CASSFGQGRYEQYF.

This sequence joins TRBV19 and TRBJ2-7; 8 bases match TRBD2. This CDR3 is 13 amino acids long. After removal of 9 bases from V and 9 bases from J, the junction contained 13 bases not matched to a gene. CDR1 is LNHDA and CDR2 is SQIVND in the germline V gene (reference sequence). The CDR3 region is CASQPGGAKVQYF. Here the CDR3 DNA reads TGTGCCAGCCAGCCGGGGGGGGCGAAAGTGCAGTACTTC.

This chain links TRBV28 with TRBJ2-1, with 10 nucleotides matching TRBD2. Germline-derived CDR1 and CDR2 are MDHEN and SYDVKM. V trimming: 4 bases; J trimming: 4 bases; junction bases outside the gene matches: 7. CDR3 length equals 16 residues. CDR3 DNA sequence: TGTGCCAGCAGTTCCCCGACTAGCGGGTCTTACAATGAGCAGTTCTTC. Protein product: CASSSPTSGSYNEQFF.

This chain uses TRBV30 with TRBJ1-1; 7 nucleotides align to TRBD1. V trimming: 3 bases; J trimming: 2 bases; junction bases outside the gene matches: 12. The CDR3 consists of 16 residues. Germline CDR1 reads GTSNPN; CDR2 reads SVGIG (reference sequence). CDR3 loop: CAWRTPDRVGNTEAFF. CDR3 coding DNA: TGTGCCTGGAGAACACCTGACAGGGTTGGAAACACTGAAGCTTTCTTT. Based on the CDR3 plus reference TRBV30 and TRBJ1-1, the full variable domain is SQTIHQWPATLVQPVGSPLSLECTVEGTSNPNLYWYRQAAGRGLQLLFYSVGIGQISSEVPQNLSASRPQDRQFILSSKKLLLSDSGFYLCAWRTPDRVGNTEAFFGQGTRLTVV.

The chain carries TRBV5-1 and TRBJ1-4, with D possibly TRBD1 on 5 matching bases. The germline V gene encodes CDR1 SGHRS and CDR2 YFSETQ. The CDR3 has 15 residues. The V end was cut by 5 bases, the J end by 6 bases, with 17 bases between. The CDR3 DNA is TGCGCCAGCAGTCTTACAGGCAGTTGGTATGAAAAACTGTTTTTT. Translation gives CASSLTGSWYEKLFF. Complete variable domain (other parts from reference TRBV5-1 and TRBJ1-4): KAGVTQTPRYLIKTRGQQVTLSCSPISGHRSVSWYQQTPGQGLQFLFEYFSETQRNKGNFPGRFSGRQFSNSRSEMNVSTLELGDSALYLCASSLTGSWYEKLFFGSGTQLSVL.

The CDR3 here is CASSDSYRGADTQYF. CDR3 bases: TGCGCCAGCAGTGACTCTTACCGCGGGGCAGATACGCAGTATTTT. V usage is TRBV10-1 and J usage is TRBJ2-3; tentatively, D is TRBD2 (6 bases). This CDR3 is 15 amino acids long. Trimming took off 3 bases at V and 4 bases at J, with 14 bases between the two ends. CDR1 and CDR2 from the germline V gene are WNHNN and SYGVQD (reference sequence).

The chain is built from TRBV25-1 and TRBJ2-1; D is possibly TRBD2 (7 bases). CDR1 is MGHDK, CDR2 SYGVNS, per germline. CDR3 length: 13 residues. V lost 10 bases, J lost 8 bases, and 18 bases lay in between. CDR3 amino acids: CATRGLSRDEQFF. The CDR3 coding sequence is TGTGCCACCAGGGGACTATCGAGGGATGAGCAGTTCTTC. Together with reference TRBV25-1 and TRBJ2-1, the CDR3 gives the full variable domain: EADIYQTPRYLVIGTGKKITLECSQTMGHDKMYWYQQDPGMELHLIHYSYGVNSTEKGDLSSESTVSRIRTEHFPLTLESARPSHTSQYLCATRGLSRDEQFFGPGTRLTVL.

Here the CDR3 reads CACGGGPTDTQYF. CDR3 sequence (DNA): TGTGCCTGCGGAGGAGGGCCAACAGATACGCAGTATTTT. V gene TRBV28 combines with J gene TRBJ2-3; a weak D match, TRBD2 (6 bases). V was pared by 11 bases and J by 3 bases, with 15 bases between. The CDR3 length is 13 residues. Germline lookup yields CDR1 MDHEN and CDR2 SYDVKM.

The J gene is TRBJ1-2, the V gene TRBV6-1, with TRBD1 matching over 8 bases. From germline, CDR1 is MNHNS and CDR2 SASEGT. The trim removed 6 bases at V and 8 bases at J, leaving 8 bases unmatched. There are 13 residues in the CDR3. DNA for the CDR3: TGTGCCAGCAGGGACAGGGAGGGGAGAGGCTACACCTTC. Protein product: CASRDREGRGYTF.